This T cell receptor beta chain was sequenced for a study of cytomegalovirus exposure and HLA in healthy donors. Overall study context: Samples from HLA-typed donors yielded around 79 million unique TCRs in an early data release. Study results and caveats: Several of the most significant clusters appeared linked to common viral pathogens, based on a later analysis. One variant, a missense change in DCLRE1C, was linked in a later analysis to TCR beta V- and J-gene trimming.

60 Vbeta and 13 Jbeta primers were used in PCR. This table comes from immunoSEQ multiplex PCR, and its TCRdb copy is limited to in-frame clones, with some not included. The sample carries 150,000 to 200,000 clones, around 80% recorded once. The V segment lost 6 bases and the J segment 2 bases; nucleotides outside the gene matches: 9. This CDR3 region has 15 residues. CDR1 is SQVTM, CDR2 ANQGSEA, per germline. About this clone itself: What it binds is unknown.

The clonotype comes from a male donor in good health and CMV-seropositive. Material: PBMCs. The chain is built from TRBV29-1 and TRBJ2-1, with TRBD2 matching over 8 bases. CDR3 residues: CSVRPSGPPYNEQFF. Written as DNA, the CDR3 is TGCAGCGTCAGACCTAGCGGGCCCCCCTACAATGAGCAGTTCTTC.